A selection of T cell receptor beta chains follows, all from one sample in a study of blood T cell repertoires in COVID-19. Clones were sequenced by immunoSEQ multiplex PCR, and TCRdb holds only the in-frame ones, with some missing. Of hundreds of thousands of clones in the sample, 81% were seen once. Sequenced: peripheral blood. These TCRs come from an elderly woman with acute or convalescent COVID-19. The CDR3 runs from the conserved cysteine through the conserved F or W. Each record gives: D gene, clone size, J gene, V gene, CDR3 DNA, CDR3 protein. D genes are given only for firm matches. Some rows have no size entry. The others give once, few or many, or a class for an expanded clone.

>-|-|TRBJ1-5|TRBV30
TGTGCCTGGAGTGTCCCAGGACAGTTACTTCAGCCCCAGCATTTT
CAWSVPGQLLQPQHF
>-|-|TRBJ1-2|TRBV28
TGTGCCAGCAGTCCCGGACAGTATGGCTACACCTTC
CASSPGQYGYTF
>-|-|TRBJ2-3|TRBV6-5
TGTGCCAGCAGCAGGGAACTAATCACAGATACGCAGTATTTT
CASSRELITDTQYF
>-|once|TRBJ1-6|TRBV6-5
TGTGCCAGCAGTTACGGTGGGAGGACCCTGTTCACCCTCCACTTT
CASSYGGRTLFTLHF
>TRBD2|-|TRBJ2-7|TRBV7-2
TGTGCCAGCAGCTTCGAGCTCGGACTAGGAGAATCCTACGAGCAGTACTTC
CASSFELGLGESYEQYF
>TRBD1|-|TRBJ1-5|TRBV6-5
TGTGCCAGCTATGTAGACAGGGGGAGGAATCAGCCCCAGCATTTT
CASYVDRGRNQPQHF
>TRBD1|-|TRBJ1-2|TRBV28
TGTGCCAGCAGTCAAGGACAGGGGGCCCTCCGTTCCTACACCTTC
CASSQGQGALRSYTF
>-|-|TRBJ2-5|TRBV15
TGTGCCACCAGCAGCGCCAGGGGCGAGACCCAGTACTTC
CATSSARGETQYF
>-|once|TRBJ1-2|TRBV19
TGTGCCAGTAGTATAGTTCCCCCAGGGGGCTACACCTTC
CASSIVPPGGYTF
>TRBD2|-|TRBJ2-3|TRBV5-1
TGCGCCAGCAGCCTAATGGCTAGCGGGAGTTCAGATACGCAGTATTTT
CASSLMASGSSDTQYF
>TRBD2|-|TRBJ2-1|TRBV9
TGTGCCAGCAGCTCGCGATCCAGAGGGCTAGCGGGATACAATGAGCAGTTCTTC
CASSSRSRGLAGYNEQFF
>-|-|TRBJ2-3|TRBV6-4
TGTGCCAGTCCTTGGCGGGAATACGATGCTAGCACAGATACGCAGTATTTT
CASPWREYDASTDTQYF
>-|-|TRBJ2-7|TRBV28
TGTGCCAGCAGTTTAGCAGGGGCCTCCGGGTACGAGCAGTACTTC
CASSLAGASGYEQYF
>-|once|TRBJ2-3|TRBV7-9
TGTGCCAGCAGCTTATCCGTTGGCACAGATACGCAGTATTTT
CASSLSVGTDTQYF
>TRBD1|-|TRBJ1-3|TRBV2
TGTGCCAGCAGACGACAGGGACCCTCTGGAAACACCATATATTTT
CASRRQGPSGNTIYF
>-|-|TRBJ2-2|TRBV12-3/TRBV12-4
TGTGCCAGCAGTTTTCGGAACACCGGGGAGCTGTTTTTT
CASSFRNTGELFF
>TRBD2|once|TRBJ2-4|TRBV5-4
TGTGCCAGCAGCAACGAACTAGCGGGAGGGAAAAACATTCAGTACTTC
CASSNELAGGKNIQYF
>-|-|TRBJ2-3|TRBV11-3
TGTGCCAGCAGCGACAGGAGCACAGATACGCAGTATTTT
CASSDRSTDTQYF
>TRBD2|-|TRBJ2-7|TRBV4-1
TGCGCCAGCAGCCAAGATCCCGGGAGGGCCTACGAGCAGTACTTC
CASSQDPGRAYEQYF
>TRBD1|once|TRBJ2-7|TRBV11-2
TGTGCCAGCAGCTTAATCGGGACAGGGGGAGTCGAGCAGTACTTC
CASSLIGTGGVEQYF
>-|-|TRBJ1-1|TRBV6-5
TGTGCCAGCAGTTCGTACATGAACACTGAAGCTTTCTTT
CASSSYMNTEAFF
>-|-|TRBJ2-7|TRBV6-5
TGTGCTCTAAACTCGGGACTCACCTACGAGCAGTACTTC
CALNSGLTYEQYF
>-|-|TRBJ1-5|TRBV19
TGTGCCAGTAGTGTTCGACAGGGCAATCAGCCCCAGCATTTT
CASSVRQGNQPQHF
>-|-|TRBJ1-1|TRBV4-2
TGTGCCAGCAGCCAAGATCTGCGGGGATTGTGGACTGAAGCTTTCTTT
CASSQDLRGLWTEAFF
>TRBD2|-|TRBJ2-1|TRBV10-1
TGCGCCAGCAGTGAGAATCTAGCGGGATACAATGAGCAGTTCTTC
CASSENLAGYNEQFF
>TRBD1|-|TRBJ1-5|TRBV15
TGTGCCACCGGGACAGGTATGTCCTATAGCAATCAGCCCCAGCATTTT
CATGTGMSYSNQPQHF
>TRBD1|-|TRBJ1-1|TRBV19
TGTGCCAGTAGTATGCTTCAGGGGGCCTCCCAAGCTTTCTTT
CASSMLQGASQAFF
>TRBD2|-|TRBJ2-4|TRBV5-4
TGTGCCAGCAAATCTGGGACTAGCGGGGGGCCTATGTCGGCTAACATTCAGTACTTC
CASKSGTSGGPMSANIQYF
>TRBD1|-|TRBJ1-1|TRBV6-5
TGTGCCAGCAGAGGGGACAGTTTAATGAACACTGAAGCTTTCTTT
CASRGDSLMNTEAFF
>TRBD1|-|TRBJ1-2|TRBV7-9
TGTGCCAGCAGCTTAGCAGGGGGCAGCGGCTACACCTTC
CASSLAGGSGYTF
>TRBD1|-|TRBJ1-2|TRBV7-2
TGTGCCAGCAGCTTAGGATCGGGACAGGGGTACTATGGCTACACCTTC
CASSLGSGQGYYGYTF
>-|-|TRBJ1-1|TRBV6-6
TGTGCCAGCAGTTACTCGCAGGGGATCACTGAAGCTTTCTTT
CASSYSQGITEAFF
>TRBD1|-|TRBJ1-5|TRBV19
TGTGCCAGTAGTATTCGTGTGCGGGACAGTCTTCATTTT
CASSIRVRDSLHF
>-|-|TRBJ2-2|TRBV6-1
TGTGCCAGCAGTGAAGCGCAGGGGCTTAACACCGGGGAGCTGTTTTTT
CASSEAQGLNTGELFF
>-|-|TRBJ1-3|TRBV16
TGTGCCAGCAGCCAGGCTAGGCAGAACTCTGGAAACACCATATATTTT
CASSQARQNSGNTIYF
>TRBD2|-|TRBJ2-2|TRBV4-1
TGCGCCAGCAGCCAAGTCGATATGGGACTAGCGCACGGGGAGCTGTTTTTT
CASSQVDMGLAHGELFF
>TRBD1|-|TRBJ1-1|TRBV5-8
TGTGCCAGCAGCTTCGGGTGGGGAACAGGGGGCTTTTCGAACACTGAAGCTTTCTTT
CASSFGWGTGGFSNTEAFF
>TRBD2|-|TRBJ2-2|TRBV2
TGTGCCAGCGACCCCAGCGGGGGGGCGGTCGGGGAGCTGTTTTTT
CASDPSGGAVGELFF
>TRBD1|-|TRBJ1-6|TRBV19
TGTGCCAGTAGGGGGACAGTTAGTTCACCCCTCCACTTT
CASRGTVSSPLHF
>-|-|TRBJ2-7|TRBV6-5
TGTGCCAGCAGCCCCTTCGGAGGGCAGCGGTACGAGCAGTACTTC
CASSPFGGQRYEQYF
>TRBD2|-|TRBJ2-5|TRBV7-2
TGTGCCAGCAGCTTAGCGCTAGCGGGAGAATCCCCCCAGTACTTC
CASSLALAGESPQYF
>TRBD1|-|TRBJ1-2|TRBV6-5
TGTGCCAGCAGCCCCCGGGACAGGGTTGGTGGCTACACCTTC
CASSPRDRVGGYTF
>TRBD2|-|TRBJ2-2|TRBV4-2
TGTGCCAGCAGCCAAGTCCTTAGGGGAACTAGCGGGCCCACCGGGGAGCTGTTTTTT
CASSQVLRGTSGPTGELFF
>-|many|TRBJ2-1|TRBV4-1
TGCGCCAGCAGCCAATCGGCTAGCGCGTACAATGAGCAGTTCTTC
CASSQSASAYNEQFF
>TRBD1|-|TRBJ1-5|TRBV6-6
TGTGCCAGCAGTCGACAGGGAGGTTTGAATAGCAATCAGCCCCAGCATTTT
CASSRQGGLNSNQPQHF
>-|-|TRBJ2-3|TRBV7-9
TGTGCCAGCAGCTTAGCGCGGCGATCAGATACGCAGTATTTT
CASSLARRSDTQYF
>-|-|TRBJ2-1|TRBV5-1
TGCGCCAGCACCCCGAGCCGGACAGCAAACAATGAGCAGTTCTTC
CASTPSRTANNEQFF
>-|-|TRBJ2-7|TRBV3-1/TRBV3-2
TGTGCCAGCAGCCAAGAAGTAGTCTCCTACGAGCAGTACTTC
CASSQEVVSYEQYF
>-|-|TRBJ1-1|TRBV10-3
TGTGCCATCAGTGAGTCGGCGGCCAGTTTTATCACTGAAGCTTTCTTT
CAISESAASFITEAFF
>-|-|TRBJ2-7|TRBV10-3
TGTGCCACCTGGGGGGAGCAATACGAGCAGTACTTC
CATWGEQYEQYF
>TRBD1|-|TRBJ1-2|TRBV6-6
TGTGCCACCAAGGTGGGGACAGGGGCGAACTATGGCTACACCTTC
CATKVGTGANYGYTF
>-|few|TRBJ1-2|TRBV20-1
TGCAGTGCTAGTGGGAGCCTTAACTATGGCTACACCTTC
CSASGSLNYGYTF
>TRBD1|few|TRBJ1-1|TRBV29-1
TGCAGCGTTCCAAGACAGGGGGCCACTGAAGCTTTCTTT
CSVPRQGATEAFF